These 10 T cell receptor beta chains originate from one sample sequenced in a study of cytomegalovirus exposure and HLA in healthy donors. Amplification used 60 Vbeta primers and 13 Jbeta primers. The protocol was immunoSEQ multiplex PCR, while the TCRdb copy is restricted to in-frame clones and leaves out a portion. The sample carries more than 80,000 clones, approximately 80% recorded once. Sequenced sample: PBMCs. These receptor sequences come from a woman in her 40s in good health and CMV-seropositive.

This clone was detected only once. The chain couples TRBV27 to TRBJ1-6; TRBD1 might be the D (6 bases). Trimming stripped 4 bases from V and 7 bases from J, with 8 bases between. The CDR3 has 13 amino acids. Germline V gives CDR1 MNHEY, CDR2 SMNVEV (reference sequence). CDR3 amino acids: CASSSTGNSPLHF. The CDR3 region has the DNA TGTGCCAGCAGTTCCACAGGGAATTCACCCCTCCACTTT.

This clone has a handful of counts. This chain links TRBV10-3 with TRBJ2-7; D perhaps matches TRBD2 (6 bases). This CDR3 spans 14 amino acids. Germline-derived CDR1 and CDR2 are ENHRY and SYGVKD. The V end lost 5 bases, the J end lost 2 bases, and 13 bases lay between the germline ends. CDR3 region: CAISLSGTAYEQYF. CDR3 bases: TGTGCCATCAGTCTGTCAGGGACTGCCTACGAGCAGTACTTC.

The chain uses TRBV5-4 and TRBJ2-2; D call uncertain. Germline loops: CDR1 SGHNT, CDR2 YYREEE (reference sequence). Trimming removed 1 base at V and 1 base at J, with 5 bases between. The CDR3 extends over 14 amino acids. The CDR3 sequence: CASSLLWNTGELFF. The CDR3 DNA reads TGTGCCAGCAGCTTGCTATGGAACACCGGGGAGCTGTTTTTT.

The chain uses TRBV5-4 and TRBJ2-7; weak D call: TRBD1 (6 bases). The CDR3 covers 14 residues. Germline V gene lookup returns CDR1 SGHNT and CDR2 YYREEE (reference sequence). Between the trimmed V and J ends, which lost 2 bases and 0 bases, there was a span of 9 bases. The CDR3 bases are TGTGCCAGCAGCTTCAAGGACAGCTCCTACGAGCAGTACTTC. Its translation is CASSFKDSSYEQYF.

The rearrangement joins TRBV19 to TRBJ2-6, with 12 bases identical to TRBD1. The CDR3 is 17 residues long. V lost 6 bases to trimming and J lost 2 bases; unmatched junction nucleotides: 5. Germline V lookup: CDR1 LNHDA, CDR2 SQIVND (reference sequence). The CDR3 loop reads CASRTGTGGPGANVLTF. The DNA of the CDR3 is TGTGCCAGTAGGACCGGGACAGGGGGCCCTGGGGCCAACGTCCTGACTTTC.

The table lists this clone with a count of one. This sequence joins TRBV19 and TRBJ2-7; 8 bases match TRBD1. Unmatched junction bases numbered 4, after V lost 4 bases and J lost 2 bases. Germline V gene lookup returns CDR1 LNHDA and CDR2 SQIVND (reference sequence). CDR3 length: 14 residues. The CDR3 sequence is CASSTQGGPYEQYF. CDR3 DNA sequence: TGTGCCAGTAGTACACAGGGGGGACCCTACGAGCAGTACTTC.

CDR3 bases: TGTGCCAGCAGGACAGGGGGAAATCAGCCCCAGCATTTT. It codes for CASRTGGNQPQHF. This chain links TRBV27 with TRBJ1-5, with TRBD1 matching 9 bases. Germline trimming cut 6 bases from V and 4 bases from J; bases unmatched to any gene: 1. Germline V gives CDR1 MNHEY, CDR2 SMNVEV (reference sequence). CDR3 length: 13 amino acids.

The rearrangement joins TRBV19 to TRBJ2-2; 9 positions match TRBD2. The CDR3 totals 17 residues. Germline V lookup: CDR1 LNHDA, CDR2 SQIVND (reference sequence). J lost 7 bases, V lost 1 base, and 10 bases had no gene match. The CDR3 DNA follows: TGTGCCAGTAGTATAGCAGGCGGGAGGGCCTCTGACGGGGAGCTGTTTTTT. Protein product: CASSIAGGRASDGELFF.

The chain couples TRBV7-9 to TRBJ2-3; D might be TRBD1 (6 bases). Trimming shortened V by 5 bases and J by 3 bases, and 9 bases separated the two germline ends. The germline CDR1 and CDR2 sequences are SEHNR and FQNEAQ (reference sequence). The CDR3 runs to 13 residues. The CDR3 reads CASSIQGTDTQYF. The DNA for the CDR3 is TGTGCCAGCAGCATACAGGGTACAGATACGCAGTATTTT.

The V gene is TRBV4-1, the J gene TRBJ2-3; the D gene is possibly TRBD2 (5 bases). Germline CDR1 reads MGHRA; CDR2 reads YSYEKL. The CDR3 spans 17 residues. Deletions cut 1 base from V and 0 bases from J, with 14 bases between. CDR3 loop: CASSQVFERRSTDTQYF. CDR3 in DNA: TGCGCCAGCAGCCAAGTGTTCGAGCGGAGAAGCACAGATACGCAGTATTTT.